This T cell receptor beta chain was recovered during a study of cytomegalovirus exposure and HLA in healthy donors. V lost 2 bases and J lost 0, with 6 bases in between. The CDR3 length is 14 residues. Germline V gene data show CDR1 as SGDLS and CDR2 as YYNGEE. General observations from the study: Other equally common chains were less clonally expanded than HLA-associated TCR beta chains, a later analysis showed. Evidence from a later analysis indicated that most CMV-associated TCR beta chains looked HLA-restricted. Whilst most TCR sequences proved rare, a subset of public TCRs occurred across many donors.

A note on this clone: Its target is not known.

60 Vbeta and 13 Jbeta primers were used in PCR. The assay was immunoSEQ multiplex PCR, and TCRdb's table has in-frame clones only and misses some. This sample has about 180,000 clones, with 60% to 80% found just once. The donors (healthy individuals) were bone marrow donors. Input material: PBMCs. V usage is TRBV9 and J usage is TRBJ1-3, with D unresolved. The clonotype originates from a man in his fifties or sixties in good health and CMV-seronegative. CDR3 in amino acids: CASSVGSSGNTIYF. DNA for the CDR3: TGTGCCAGCAGCGTTGGGAGCTCTGGAAACACCATATATTTT.